The rows below give T cell receptor beta chains drawn from one sample of a study of blood T cell dynamics during melanoma immunotherapy. The protocol was immunoSEQ multiplex PCR, while the TCRdb copy is restricted to in-frame clones and leaves out a portion. The data contain roughly 14,000 clones, roughly nine tenths of them singletons. Sequencing was performed on blood, taken from a patient treated with checkpoint blockade. The receptors stem from a human donor with melanoma. Both conserved end residues are part of each CDR3. A D gene is named only where the DNA matches it firmly. For some rows the clone size is stated as once, few or many, or as a class when expanded; others skip it.

TRBV7-9	-	TRBJ1-1	TRBD1	CASSFTGVNTEAFF	TGTGCCAGCAGCTTTACAGGGGTGAACACTGAAGCTTTCTTT
TRBV6-1	-	TRBJ2-7	-	CASNSGSLPYEQYF	TGTGCCAGCAACTCAGGGAGCCTCCCCTACGAGCAGTACTTC
TRBV5-1	-	TRBJ1-1	-	CASSTQSNTEAFF	TGCGCCAGCAGTACCCAATCGAACACTGAAGCTTTCTTT
TRBV7-9	-	TRBJ2-1	TRBD2	CASSLGGLGVDNEQFF	TGTGCCAGCAGCTTAGGAGGACTAGGAGTTGACAATGAGCAGTTCTTC
TRBV5-4	-	TRBJ2-1	TRBD2	CASSPRLAGTEQFF	TGTGCCAGCAGCCCAAGACTAGCGGGAACCGAGCAGTTCTTC
TRBV5-1	-	TRBJ2-7	-	CASSLNGELGEQYF	TGCGCCAGCAGCTTGAACGGGGAACTGGGCGAGCAGTACTTC
TRBV4-3	-	TRBJ1-3	-	CASSQEHFSGNTIYF	TGCGCCAGCAGCCAAGAACATTTCTCTGGAAACACCATATATTTT
TRBV7-2	-	TRBJ2-3	TRBD2	CASSPREVNTQYF	TGTGCCAGCAGCCCCCGGGAGGTGAATACGCAGTATTTT
TRBV12-2	-	TRBJ2-2	-	CASRLEPSGRPNTGELFF	TGTGCAAGTCGCTTAGAGCCTAGCGGGAGGCCGAACACCGGGGAGCTGTTTTTT
TRBV2	-	TRBJ2-3	TRBD2	CASRRTSGSIIDTQYF	TGTGCCAGCAGGAGGACTAGCGGGAGTATTATAGATACGCAGTATTTT
TRBV7-2	once	TRBJ1-1	-	CASSLVRNTEAFF	TGTGCCAGCAGCTTAGTCCGCAACACTGAAGCTTTCTTT